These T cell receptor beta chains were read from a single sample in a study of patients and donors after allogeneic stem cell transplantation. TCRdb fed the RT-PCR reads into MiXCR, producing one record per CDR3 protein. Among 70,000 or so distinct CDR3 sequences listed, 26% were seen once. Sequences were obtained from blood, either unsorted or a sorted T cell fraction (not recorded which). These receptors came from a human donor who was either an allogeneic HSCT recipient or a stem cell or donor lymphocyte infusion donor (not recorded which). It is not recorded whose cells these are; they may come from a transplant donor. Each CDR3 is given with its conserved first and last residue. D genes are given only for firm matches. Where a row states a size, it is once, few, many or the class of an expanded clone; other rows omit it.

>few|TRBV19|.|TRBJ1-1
CASIPPGSTEGGEAFF
TGTGCCAGTATTCCACCGGGATCCACCGAAGGAGGGGAAGCTTTCTTT
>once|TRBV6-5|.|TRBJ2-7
CASSYSGFYEQYF
TGTGCCAGCAGTTACTCGGGATTCTACGAGCAGTACTTC
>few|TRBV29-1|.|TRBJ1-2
CSEKYGYTF
TGCAGCGAGAAGTATGGCTACACCTTC
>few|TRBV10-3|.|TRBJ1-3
CAISESGGSGNTIYF
TGTGCCATCAGTGAGTCAGGAGGATCAGGAAACACCATATATTTT
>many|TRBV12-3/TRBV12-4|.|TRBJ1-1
CASSPMVGVSEAFF
TGTGCCAGCAGTCCAATGGTTGGGGTAAGTGAAGCTTTCTTT
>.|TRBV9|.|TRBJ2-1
CASSVGSRGLYNEQFF
TGTGCCAGCAGCGTAGGATCCCGGGGACTCTACAATGAGCAGTTCTTC
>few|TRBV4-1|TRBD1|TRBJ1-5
CASSQDSRDSKIQPQHF
TGCGCCAGCAGCCAAGACTCCCGGGACAGCAAGATTCAGCCCCAGCATTTT
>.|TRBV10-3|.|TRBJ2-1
CAISENGIEQFF
TGTGCCATCAGTGAAAACGGGATCGAGCAGTTCTTC
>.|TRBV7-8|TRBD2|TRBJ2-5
CASRPRSGGETQYF
TGTGCCAGCAGACCTCGATCGGGAGGGGAGACCCAGTACTTC
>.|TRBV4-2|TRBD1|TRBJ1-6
CASSQAGTGGYNSPLHF
TGTGCCAGCAGCCAGGCCGGGACAGGGGGCTATAATTCACCCCTCCACTTT
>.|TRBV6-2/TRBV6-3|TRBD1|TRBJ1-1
CATEGGLDTEAFF
TGTGCCACAGAAGGGGGCTTGGACACTGAAGCTTTCTTT